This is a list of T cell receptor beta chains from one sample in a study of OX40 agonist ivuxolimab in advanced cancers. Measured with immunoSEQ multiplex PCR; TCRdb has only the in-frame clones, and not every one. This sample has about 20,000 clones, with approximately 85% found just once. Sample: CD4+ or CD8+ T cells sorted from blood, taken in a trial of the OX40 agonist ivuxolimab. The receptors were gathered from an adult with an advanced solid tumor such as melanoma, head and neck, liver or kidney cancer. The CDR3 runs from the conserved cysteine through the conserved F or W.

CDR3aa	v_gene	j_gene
CASSQRLVKDNEQFF	TRBV5-4	TRBJ2-1
CASSSGWGQGGTGELFF	TRBV9	TRBJ2-2
CASSYVVTSGATDTQYF	TRBV28	TRBJ2-3
CASSLALDRADNYEQYF	TRBV5-1	TRBJ2-7
CAISEPGQGGIETQYF	TRBV10-3	TRBJ2-5
CASSSRDTETNEKLFF	TRBV19	TRBJ1-4
CAWSLIGVGGPADTQYF	TRBV30	TRBJ2-3
CASSVGGYGGGYEQYF	TRBV9	TRBJ2-7
CATKAGGWYTF	TRBV6-6	TRBJ1-2
CSVEARGYQETQYF	TRBV29-1	TRBJ2-5